Given below is one TCR beta chain in context. The antigen remains unidentified. These data are taken from a study of OX40 agonist ivuxolimab in advanced cancers. Study at large: The dose of intravenous ivuxolimab that patients received every 2 weeks ranged from 0.01 to 10 mg/kg.

V shed 3 bases, J shed 3 bases, and the junction held 0 bases outside the gene matches. The CDR3 is 13 amino acids. Germline lookup yields CDR1 SGHRS and CDR2 YFSETQ. Whole-study findings and limits: Nonresponders included some who also had low normalized T-cell clonal expansion. Some of the lowest clonal expansion was seen in partial responders at 0.1-3.0 mg/kg.

It was autoimmune disease history or systemic immunosuppression that excluded patients. This table comes from immunoSEQ multiplex PCR, and its TCRdb copy is limited to in-frame clones, with some not included. The repertoire holds 70,000 to 80,000 clones, with 80% to 85% as singletons. The sequencing here drew on CD4+ or CD8+ T cells sorted from blood, taken in a trial of the OX40 agonist ivuxolimab. J is TRBJ2-5 and V is TRBV5-1, with 9 bases identical to TRBD1. The TCR comes from an adult with an advanced solid tumor such as melanoma, head and neck, liver or kidney cancer. The CDR3 reads CASSWTGEETQYF. CDR3 coding DNA: TGCGCCAGCAGCTGGACAGGGGAAGAGACCCAGTACTTC.